The 30 T cell receptor beta chains below come from one sample, sequenced in a study of blood T cell repertoires in COVID-19. This table comes from immunoSEQ multiplex PCR, and its TCRdb copy is limited to in-frame clones, with some not included. Of 210,000 or so clones in the sample, 83% were seen once. The sample was peripheral blood. The receptor source for this set is a man between 45 and 60 years old with active or convalescent COVID-19.

The genes are TRBV14 and TRBJ2-3; 11 bases are a match to TRBD2. The length of the CDR3 is 16 residues. V lost 3 bases and J lost 1; bases outside the gene matches: 3. The germline CDR1 and CDR2 sequences are SGHDN and FVKESK. The CDR3 DNA sequence: TGTGCCAGCAGCCATCTTAGCGGGAGGGGCACAGATACGCAGTATTTT. Protein product: CASSHLSGRGTDTQYF.

The chain uses TRBV5-4 and TRBJ2-3, with D possibly matching TRBD1 (5 bases). CDR1 is SGHNT, CDR2 YYREEE, per germline (reference sequence). V lost 3 bases and J lost 0, with 11 bases in between. The CDR3 runs 15 residues. The CDR3 sequence is CASSSQGVSTDTQYF. The CDR3 region has the DNA TGTGCCAGCAGCTCCCAAGGGGTCAGCACAGATACGCAGTATTTT.

This sequence joins TRBV4-3 and TRBJ1-2, with D maybe TRBD1 (5 bases). This CDR3 is 15 amino acids long. CDR1 and CDR2 (germline): LGHNA, YSLEER. Trimming removed 0 bases from V and 8 bases from J, with 16 bases in between. The CDR3 is CASSQDLSGNFGYTF. CDR3 bases: TGCGCCAGCAGCCAAGATCTTTCAGGGAACTTCGGCTACACCTTC.

The J gene is TRBJ1-1, the V gene TRBV27; possible D gene TRBD1, 5 bases. The CDR3 covers 17 residues. Looked up from germline, CDR1 is MNHEY and CDR2 is SMNVEV (reference sequence). Trimming took off 6 bases at V and 1 base at J, with 21 bases between the two ends. In DNA form, the CDR3 reads TGTGCCAGCAGCTCCAGGCTTGTACCGACAGAGAACACTGAAGCTTTCTTT. Protein sequence: CASSSRLVPTENTEAFF.

The rearrangement uses TRBV9 and TRBJ1-1; TRBD1 matches 10 bases. J was trimmed by 9 bases and V by 3 bases; bases with no gene match: 14. The CDR3 is made up of 16 amino acids. Germline lookup yields CDR1 SGDLS and CDR2 YYNGEE. CDR3 sequence reads: CASSGPGQGRGVQAFF. In DNA form, the CDR3 reads TGTGCCAGCAGCGGTCCGGGACAGGGGAGGGGCGTTCAAGCTTTCTTT.

The chain has TRBV15 and TRBJ1-4, with no clear D. V was cut by 0 bases and J by 2 bases, with 16 bases left in between. The germline V gene has CDR1 LNHNV and CDR2 YYDKDF (reference sequence). The CDR3 contains 18 residues. CDR3 sequence reads: CATSREAGLTGTNEKLFF. CDR3 nucleotide sequence: TGTGCCACCAGCAGAGAGGCCGGCCTGACTGGGACTAATGAAAAACTGTTTTTT.

J is TRBJ2-1 and V is TRBV6-5; TRBD2 agrees at 8 bases. Germline trimming cut 6 bases from V and 8 bases from J; bases unmatched to any gene: 12. The CDR3 runs to 15 residues. Germline assignment: CDR1 MNHEY and CDR2 SVGAGI. The CDR3 loop reads CASSLLAVPRDEQFF. In nucleotides, the CDR3 is TGTGCCAGCAGCCTACTAGCGGTACCTAGGGATGAGCAGTTCTTC.

This chain uses TRBV19 with TRBJ2-1; D uncertain. The V and J ends lost 0 bases and 0 bases respectively, with 12 bases between them. This CDR3 is built from 17 residues. Germline assignment: CDR1 LNHDA and CDR2 SQIVND (reference sequence). DNA of the CDR3: TGTGCCAGTAGTATAGATTCTGCGGCGAACTCCTACAATGAGCAGTTCTTC. This encodes CASSIDSAANSYNEQFF.

This sequence joins TRBV28 and TRBJ1-2; 7 bases line up with TRBD1. The ends lost 4 bases at V and 9 bases at J; junction bases unmatched: 11. Germline V gene data show CDR1 as MDHEN and CDR2 as SYDVKM. This CDR3 is built from 14 residues. This CDR3 is CASSSGQAPLSYTF. The CDR3 DNA follows: TGTGCCAGCAGTTCTGGACAGGCCCCGCTGAGCTACACCTTC.

J is TRBJ2-2 and V is TRBV18; a possible D gene is TRBD1 (6 bases). V gave up 2 bases and J gave up 0 bases, with 22 bases separating them. The CDR3 is 20 amino acids. The germline CDR1 and CDR2 sequences are KGHSH and LQKENI. The DNA of the CDR3 is TGTGCCAGCTCACCATATTCCCGGGACACCCGAAGGGCGAACACCGGGGAGCTGTTTTTT. Amino acids: CASSPYSRDTRRANTGELFF.

The chain recombines TRBV6-2 or TRBV6-3 with TRBJ2-3, with TRBD2 identical over 8 bases. The CDR3 sequence is 15 residues long. With 4 bases clipped from V and 4 bases from J, the junction kept 7 bases outside the gene matches. Germline CDR1 and CDR2: MNHEY and SVGEGT. In DNA form, the CDR3 reads TGTGCCAGCAGTTGGGGTGACGGGAGGGCAGATACGCAGTATTTT. This codes for CASSWGDGRADTQYF.

The rearrangement links TRBV6-1 to TRBJ1-2; D possibly corresponds to TRBD1 (6 bases). The CDR3 runs to 16 residues. V gave up 2 bases and J gave up 4 bases, with 17 bases separating them. CDR1 and CDR2 from the germline V gene are MNHNS and SASEGT. The chain's CDR3 is CASSEQGVRGVYGYTF. The CDR3 DNA sequence: TGTGCCAGCAGTGAACAAGGCGTCAGGGGCGTCTATGGCTACACCTTC.

The chain combines TRBV5-4 with TRBJ2-5; 8 bases align to TRBD2. This CDR3 contains 14 residues. After removal of 3 bases from V and 2 bases from J, the junction contained 3 bases not matched to a gene. Germline V gene data show CDR1 as SGHNT and CDR2 as YYREEE (reference sequence). CDR3 DNA: TGTGCCAGCAGCTCCGGGACTAGACAAGAGACCCAGTACTTC. This encodes CASSSGTRQETQYF.

The chain has TRBV5-6 and TRBJ2-2, with 8 bases matching TRBD2. The V segment lost 3 bases and the J segment 3 bases; nucleotides outside the gene matches: 7. The germline gives CDR1 SGHDT, CDR2 YYEEEE. This CDR3 region has 16 residues. The CDR3, as DNA: TGTGCCAGCAGCTCCCGGGGGGGCGGTTACACCGGGGAGCTGTTTTTT. Protein sequence: CASSSRGGGYTGELFF.

CDR3 coding DNA: TGTGCCAGCAGGCCCCAGGGGTGGGGATACGAGCAGTACTTC. Translation gives CASRPQGWGYEQYF. The chain has TRBV2 and TRBJ2-7; the D gene is possibly TRBD1 (6 bases). Germline lookup yields CDR1 SNHLY and CDR2 FYNNEI. CDR3 length: 14 residues. V lost 6 bases to trimming and J lost 4 bases, with 16 bases between them.

The chain joins TRBV5-5 to TRBJ2-7; 7 nucleotides agree with TRBD2. The CDR3 runs 15 residues. CDR1 SGHKS and CDR2 YYEKEE come from the germline V gene (reference sequence). With V trimmed by 0 bases and J by 3 bases, 6 bases remained unmatched. As DNA, the CDR3 is TGTGCCAGCAGCTTGGTGCAGGGACTATACTACGAGCAGTACTTC. It codes for CASSLVQGLYYEQYF.

This chain uses TRBV13 with TRBJ1-4; TRBD1 agrees at 7 bases. Germline V gene sequence: CDR1 PRHDT, CDR2 FYEKMQ (reference sequence). The CDR3 spans 17 residues. J was trimmed by 2 bases and V by 3 bases; bases with no gene match: 9. The CDR3 DNA reads TGTGCCAGCAGCTTGGGGACAGCGTTAGGCACTAATGAAAAACTGTTTTTT. This encodes CASSLGTALGTNEKLFF.

V is TRBV18 and J is TRBJ2-5, with 9 bases that match TRBD1. CDR3 size: 15 residues. Trimming at V came to 6 bases and at J to 5 bases, leaving 10 bases not matched to a gene. CDR1 is KGHSH and CDR2 is LQKENI in the germline V gene. CDR3 amino acids: CASSGSGTGTETQYF. Written as DNA, the CDR3 is TGTGCCAGCTCGGGATCAGGGACAGGGACCGAGACCCAGTACTTC.

This chain connects TRBV6-2 or TRBV6-3 to TRBJ1-5; 10 nucleotides agree with TRBD1. The germline CDR1 and CDR2 sequences are MNHEY and SVGEGT. V trimming: 6 bases; J trimming: 6 bases; junction bases outside the gene matches: 2. The CDR3 contains 13 residues. DNA of the CDR3: TGTGCCAGCAGCCGACAGGGGGCTCAGCCCCAGCATTTT. Translated: CASSRQGAQPQHF.

The V gene is TRBV11-3, the J gene TRBJ2-3; TRBD2 agrees at 16 bases. There are 17 residues in the CDR3. Trimming cost V 5 bases and J 5 bases; bases outside gene matches: 7. CDR1 and CDR2 from the germline V gene are SGHNT and YENEEA. The CDR3 here is CASSLGTSGGAIDTQYF. DNA for the CDR3: TGTGCCAGCAGCCTGGGGACTAGCGGGGGGGCCATAGATACGCAGTATTTT.

This sequence joins TRBV6-6 and TRBJ2-3, with TRBD2 as a possible D gene (5 bases). In germline, CDR1 is MNHNY, CDR2 SVGAGI (reference sequence). Trimming pared 8 bases from V and 2 bases from J, leaving 17 bases between. The CDR3 covers 15 residues. The CDR3 nucleotides read TGTGCCAGCTCTGAGTTTGAGGGATACACAGATACGCAGTATTTT. It codes for CASSEFEGYTDTQYF.

CDR3 DNA: TGTGCCAGCAGTGCTACAGGAACGCAGTATTTT. Translation gives CASSATGTQYF. This chain uses TRBV27 with TRBJ2-3, with a possible D match to TRBD1 (5 bases). The germline V and J ends were trimmed by 5 bases and 9 bases, with 9 bases remaining between them. The CDR3 runs to 11 residues. The V gene's germline CDR1 is MNHEY and CDR2 SMNVEV (reference sequence).

The chain carries TRBV4-1 and TRBJ1-2, with D possibly TRBD1 on 5 matching bases. The V gene's germline CDR1 is MGHRA and CDR2 YSYEKL. The CDR3 has 16 residues. Between the trimmed V and J ends, which lost 4 bases and 0 bases, there was a span of 15 bases. In nucleotides, the CDR3 is TGCGCCAGCAGCCCGTCTGCGGGGACCGCTAACTATGGCTACACCTTC. Protein: CASSPSAGTANYGYTF.

The genes are TRBV29-1 and TRBJ1-1; D is undetermined. V lost 7 bases and J lost 0, with 12 bases in between. This CDR3 comprises 13 residues. The germline CDR1 and CDR2 sequences are SQVTM and ANQGSEA. DNA of the CDR3: TGCAGCGGGGCTCGGGAAATGAACACTGAAGCTTTCTTT. Its protein product is CSGAREMNTEAFF.

The chain has TRBV11-2 and TRBJ2-2, with a weak D call TRBD1 (5 bases). The V end was cut by 1 base, the J end by 5 bases, with 11 bases between. CDR1 and CDR2 (germline): SGHAT, FQNNGV. CDR3 length: 15 residues. The DNA of the CDR3 is TGTGCCAGCAGCTTAGTAGCCCAGGGAACCGGGGAGCTGTTTTTT. Its protein product is CASSLVAQGTGELFF.

The rearrangement joins TRBV5-1 to TRBJ2-7; D gene uncertain. CDR3 length: 14 residues. The germline V gene encodes CDR1 SGHRS and CDR2 YFSETQ. Trimming took 0 bases from V and 2 from J, leaving 9 bases between them. CDR3 sequence reads: CASSLDSPTYEQYF. DNA for the CDR3: TGCGCCAGCAGCTTGGATAGCCCTACCTACGAGCAGTACTTC.

V gene TRBV18 combines with J gene TRBJ1-1, with D perhaps matching TRBD1 (6 bases). Germline CDR1 KGHSH, CDR2 LQKENI. V lost 3 bases and J lost 3, with 8 bases in between. The CDR3 has 13 amino acids. CDR3 nucleotides: TGTGCCAGCTCACCCCGGACAGACACTGAAGCTTTCTTT. It specifies CASSPRTDTEAFF.

CDR3 in amino acids: CSASRPGKIQAFF. CDR3 nucleotides: TGCAGTGCTAGTCGTCCAGGGAAGATTCAAGCTTTCTTT. The chain joins TRBV20-1 to TRBJ1-1; D perhaps matches TRBD1 (5 bases). The germline CDR1 and CDR2 sequences are DFQATT and SNEGSKA (reference sequence). This CDR3 has 13 amino acids. Trimming shortened V by 3 bases and J by 9 bases, and 17 bases separated the two germline ends.

The V call is TRBV2, the J call TRBJ1-3, with D possibly being TRBD1 (6 bases). Trimming stripped 5 bases from V and 1 base from J, with 9 bases between. The length of the CDR3 is 14 residues. The germline V gene has CDR1 SNHLY and CDR2 FYNNEI. CDR3 sequence reads: CASSRGGSGNTIYF. The CDR3, as DNA: TGTGCCAGCAGTAGGGGGGGTTCTGGAAACACCATATATTTT.

The chain employs TRBV28 and TRBJ1-1; D might be TRBD1 (6 bases). This CDR3 is 13 amino acids long. Germline-derived CDR1 and CDR2 are MDHEN and SYDVKM. V was cut by 7 bases and J by 11 bases, with 20 bases left in between. The DNA of the CDR3 is TGTGCCAGCAATAATCATGGGGGCGGATCGGCTTTCTTT. Translation gives CASNNHGGGSAFF.